This T cell receptor (beta chain) was observed in a study of T-cell memory formation after mild COVID-19. From germline, CDR1 is SGHRS and CDR2 YFSETQ. The CDR3 has 15 amino acids. With V trimmed by 4 bases and J by 1 base, 6 bases remained unmatched. TCRdb independently ran MiXCR on the 5' RACE reads; one entry per CDR3 protein. Of around 340,000 distinct CDR3 sequences detected, roughly 14% appear once; the ten largest clones hold around a fifth. The chain joins TRBV5-1 to TRBJ2-3, with 7 nucleotides matching TRBD1. Sequenced: PBMCs or a T cell subset sorted from them (not recorded which). This TCR came from a man aged 18 to 30 who had mild COVID-19 (a few samples of this study predate the infection). Cell type and time point are not known. The CDR3 DNA reads TGCGCCAGCAGCCCGGAAGGGACAGGCACAGATACGCAGTATTTT. It yields the protein CASSPEGTGTDTQYF.